This T cell receptor beta chain was sequenced during a study of T cells in Graves' hyperthyroidism and ophthalmopathy. What was amplified from RNA transcripts were TCR beta CDR3 regions. The TCR CDR3 first-round RT-PCR relied on the HTBI primer set. Each CDR3 protein gets one entry after TCRdb re-called the multiplex PCR reads with MiXCR. The repertoire holds roughly 720,000 distinct CDR3 sequences, with around 16% as singletons. Stable disease denoted Graves' hyperthyroidism without ophthalmopathy progression within 18 months. Exclusion of a patient resulted from uncontrolled infection, other autoimmune disease, pregnancy or lactation. Diagnosis rested on symptoms, serum thyroxine and TRAb, thyroid ultrasound, and orbital computed tomography. Isolation of PBMCs was performed on 8.5 to 10 ml fresh peripheral blood. Germline trimming cut 1 base from V and 10 bases from J; bases unmatched to any gene: 3. Germline-derived CDR1 and CDR2 are MDHEN and SYDVKM. This CDR3 comprises 14 residues.

This clonotype showed up many times. V is TRBV28 and J is TRBJ1-6; 8 bases map to TRBD1. This receptor was obtained from a man in his fifties or sixties with Graves' hyperthyroidism. Sequencing input: blood. The chain's CDR3 is CASSLLTGESPLHF. The CDR3 DNA reads TGTGCCAGCAGTTTATTGACAGGGGAATCACCCCTCCACTTT. Full variable domain (outside the CDR3, taken from reference TRBV28 and TRBJ1-6): DVKVTQSSRYLVKRTGEKVFLECVQDMDHENMFWYRQDPGLGLRLIYFSYDVKMKEKGDIPEGYSVSREKKERFSLILESASTNQTSMYLCASSLLTGESPLHFGNGTRLTVT.